This T cell receptor (beta chain) derives from a study of shared clonotypes between healthy human individuals (TCRdb year 2020). General notes on the study: Three men and a couple of women, aged 18 to 49 years, made up the cohort. For each donor, CD4 naive and CD4 memory were each run on three plates, CD8 naive on two plates, and CD8 memory on one plate. Blood TCR repertoires of four to six healthy adults were deeply sequenced to estimate repertoire size and the extent of clonotype sharing between individuals. To increase sequencing depth and limit assay-specific biases, TCR repertoire library preparation and sequencing were carried out by different laboratories using diverse techniques. Each donor's leukapheresis produced roughly between about 0.85 and 10 billion PBMCs.

Using the deep immunoSEQ assay, multiplex PCR amplified TCR CDR3 regions from genomic DNA. Genomic DNA extracted from each cell subset was distributed evenly over all wells of several immunoSEQ 96-well plates, and each plate served as one replicate. For sorted subsets, each replicate PCR was loaded with roughly 200 ng genomic DNA, equivalent to 30,000 or so T cell genomes. The purified libraries were quantified using a Qubit 3.0 fluorometer, sized with a Bioanalyzer 2100, and then quantified again using the KAPA Library Quantification kit. Every immunoSEQ 96-well plate was sequenced on a separate single-read 150-cycle Illumina NextSeq 550 flow cell. The study's own analysis went as follows. Because the immunoSEQ output held only junctional sequences and lacked quality scores, the filtering could not match the filtering applied to full-length reads. To assign V/J genes and CDR3, sequences were annotated using PyIR, a Python wrapper for IgBLAST v1.9, with IMGT germline references. Reads were removed for weak V/J assignments (E-value above 1e-6), missing CDR3, stop codons, out-of-frame junctions, or ambiguous translated residues. V3J clonotypes were defined as sequences sharing the same inferred V gene, J gene, and CDR3 amino acid sequence. To compute the percentage overlap between repertoires, the number of shared unique clonotypes was divided by the size of the smaller repertoire. Richness of each repertoire was evaluated using RTK rarefaction, the Chao1 estimator, and Recon v2.1 estimates of unobserved clonotypes. Generation probabilities were computed with OLGA for all TCRbeta clonotypes obtained by the gDNA method from a few donors. TCRdb holds this immuneACCESS table with in-frame rearrangements only. Some clones are missing; in checked studies, unresolved V genes explain under half, and the rest has no known cause. V and J calls and clone size are those listed in that table; D and trimming were worked out from the DNA. Counted in this sample were about 2.1 million clones; around 93% of them appeared once. Less than 2% of the sample is held by the ten biggest clonotypes.

CDR1 is given as MNHEY and CDR2 as SMNVEV, both from the germline V gene (reference sequence). The CDR3, from cysteine to phenylalanine, totals 15 residues. Only the CDR3 DNA stays, 45 bases, in frame from base 1. CD8 naive samples were obtained by positive selection for CCR7 among CD45RO-negative cells, yielding a CD45RA+CCR7+ population from which TemRA cells were excluded. Healthy HIV-negative adults with no recently reported acute infections or vaccinations were included as donors. Only Caucasian adults living in Nashville, Tennessee, USA were represented among the donors. Blood was collected by leukapheresis, and PBMCs were isolated by Ficoll-Histopaque density gradient centrifugation and then cryopreserved in liquid nitrogen vapor phase. Analytical flow cytometry was used to check the purity and quantity of every magnetically sorted T cell population. Genomic DNA was isolated from each sorted fraction and quantified by UV absorbance on a Nanodrop 2000c.

A remark on this clone: Its antigen is currently not known. Qualities for individual bases were not recorded, and no much larger clone is one base off.

Overall study outcomes, separate from this receptor: The genetic and exposure-history diversity represented was limited by the small number of donors. Sampling was restricted to blood, and TCR repertoires in tissues likely differ from the TCR repertoires found in blood. Naive subsets generally had larger estimated clonotype richness than memory subsets did. Incomplete sequencing was indicated by rarefaction of sorted-subset datasets, despite the large sequencing depth. Compared with non-shared clonotypes, the clonotypes found in all four sorted-subset donors had higher generation probabilities. Pairwise subsampling indicated that sequencing depth was expected to affect the degree of clonotype sharing among donors. Sharing across a few donors was observed for approximately 5% of naive CD4, 3% to 4% of naive CD8, 2% to 2.5% of memory CD4, and roughly 0.43% of memory CD8 clonotypes.

The rearrangement joined TRBV27 to TRBJ2-5, with TRBD2 perhaps the D gene, on 7 matching bases. The DNA end is a closer match to TRBJ2-7, so the J assignment may be wrong. The clonotype was recovered from a man aged 18 to 29 in good health. Some clones in this sample may be carry-over from other donors' samples. The sample taken for sequencing was naive CD8+ T cells from PBMCs. The cell subset or site tag for this specimen amounts to: CD45RA+CCR7+. The CDR3 region has the sequence CASSNGGGANYEQYF. The nucleotide sequence is TGTGCCAGCAGTAATGGCGGGGGCGCCAACTACGAGCAGTACTTC.